Below, 32 T cell receptor beta chains from the same sample are listed, as sequenced in a study of shared T cell receptors in the human thymus. Assay used: immunoSEQ multiplex PCR; TCRdb lists only in-frame clones, some missing. Found here are approximately 730,000 clones, around 85% of them singletons; the top ten hold approximately 0.01%. Separately, the same data were catalogued under a study of human thymus T cells.

Sequencing was carried out using thymocytes. These receptors were taken from a girl under three years old with a congenital heart defect.

In this sample, this clone turned up once. The chain combines TRBV6-1 with TRBJ1-2; the D is unclear. CDR1 and CDR2 from the germline V gene are MNHNS and SASEGT. V lost 3 bases to trimming and J lost 1 base, with 15 bases between them. The CDR3 sequence is 16 residues long. CDR3 residues: CASSELVKLHNYGYTF. CDR3 in DNA: TGTGCCAGCAGTGAGCTTGTGAAGCTGCATAACTATGGCTACACCTTC.

The gene calls are TRBV28 and TRBJ2-7; 8 nucleotides line up with TRBD2. The CDR3 is 19 residues long. Trimming at V came to 6 bases and at J to 2 bases, leaving 21 bases not matched to a gene. Germline CDR1 MDHEN, CDR2 SYDVKM. The DNA of the CDR3 is TGTGCCAGCAGCCAGTTATCCTCATCCGAGGCGGGGGGAACCTACGAGCAGTACTTC. This gives the protein CASSQLSSSEAGGTYEQYF.

The chain is built from TRBV5-1 and TRBJ2-7, with D possibly being TRBD1 (5 bases). This CDR3 spans 15 amino acids. Germline lookup yields CDR1 SGHRS and CDR2 YFSETQ. V was trimmed by 4 bases and J by 5 bases, leaving 19 bases between them. The CDR3 DNA follows: TGCGCCAGCAGCGGCCAACAGGATCCTTCGCACGAGCAGTACTTC. Protein sequence: CASSGQQDPSHEQYF.

The count of this clone is one. The chain couples TRBV10-3 to TRBJ2-2, with 16 bases matching TRBD2. V trimming: 2 bases; J trimming: 6 bases; junction bases outside the gene matches: 18. CDR1 is ENHRY, CDR2 SYGVKD, per germline. The CDR3 spans 22 residues. The CDR3, as DNA: TGTGCCATCAGTGAGACCGCGGGTAGGGGACTAGCGGGGGGGCCAAGACCCGGGGAGCTGTTTTTT. This encodes CAISETAGRGLAGGPRPGELFF.

The chain employs TRBV7-2 and TRBJ2-7, with 7 bases aligning to TRBD1. CDR1 is SGHTA and CDR2 is FQGNSA in the germline V gene. V trimming: 2 bases; J trimming: 4 bases; junction bases outside the gene matches: 8. This CDR3 is 15 amino acids long. CDR3 nucleotide sequence: TGTGCCAGCAGCTTACCCCGGGACAGTGTTTACGAGCAGTACTTC. It codes for CASSLPRDSVYEQYF.

This clone was counted only a few times. This rearrangement joins TRBV27 to TRBJ1-5; 7 positions agree with TRBD1. V shed 8 bases and J 0 bases; nucleotides not matched to a gene: 10. This CDR3 has 16 amino acids. Germline V gives CDR1 MNHEY, CDR2 SMNVEV (reference sequence). The CDR3 DNA follows: TGTGCCAGCGGCATTCAGGGGGAGGATAGCAATCAGCCCCAGCATTTT. Translated: CASGIQGEDSNQPQHF.

The chain recombines TRBV6-4 with TRBJ2-1; 8 nucleotides agree with TRBD2. Per the germline V gene, CDR1 is MRHNA and CDR2 is SNTAGT. After removal of 2 bases from V and 4 bases from J, the junction contained 7 bases not matched to a gene. This CDR3 comprises 16 residues. CDR3 nucleotides: TGTGCCAGCAGTGACGATGCGGGGGGACCATACAATGAGCAGTTCTTC. Protein product: CASSDDAGGPYNEQFF.

As to this clone: This sample also contains other DNA sequences that code for the same CDR3. The chain joins TRBV5-1 to TRBJ2-5; 11 nucleotides match TRBD1. Trimming took 0 bases from V and 2 from J; bases not matched to a gene: 0. This CDR3 is 15 amino acids long. Germline values: CDR1 SGHRS, CDR2 YFSETQ. The CDR3 DNA reads as TGCGCCAGCAGCTTGGGGGACAGGGGGCAAGAGACCCAGTACTTC. This translates into CASSLGDRGQETQYF.

The chain couples TRBV5-5 to TRBJ2-1, with D perhaps matching TRBD2 (6 bases). The V end was cut by 2 bases, the J end by 4 bases, with 25 bases between. The CDR3 runs to 19 residues. Looked up from germline, CDR1 is SGHKS and CDR2 is YYEKEE (reference sequence). For the CDR3, the DNA is TGTGCCAGCAGCTTAACCAAGCGGGCCGACCTAGATCTATACAATGAGCAGTTCTTC. Amino acids: CASSLTKRADLDLYNEQFF.

The gene calls are TRBV7-9 and TRBJ1-1; TRBD1 is a possible D gene (5 bases). V lost 4 bases to trimming and J lost 1 base, with 13 bases between them. From germline, CDR1 is SEHNR and CDR2 FQNEAQ (reference sequence). This CDR3 is 15 amino acids long. The CDR3 DNA reads as TGTGCCAGCAGCTCTCCAGGGTATCGGAACACTGAAGCTTTCTTT. Translating it yields CASSSPGYRNTEAFF.

The rearrangement uses TRBV6-1 and TRBJ2-2; possibly TRBD2 for D (6 bases). CDR1 is MNHNS, CDR2 SASEGT, per germline. V gave up 3 bases and J gave up 6 bases, with 11 bases separating them. The CDR3 totals 14 residues. CDR3: CASSESAGPGELFF. CDR3 DNA sequence: TGTGCCAGCAGTGAGTCAGCGGGCCCCGGGGAGCTGTTTTTT.

The rearrangement links TRBV6-8 to TRBJ2-3; no clear D gene. V gave up 4 bases and J gave up 6 bases, with 17 bases separating them. The CDR3 runs 15 residues. Germline CDR1 reads MNHGY; CDR2 reads SAAAGT. CDR3 sequence (DNA): TGTGCCAGCAGTTCCCATTACATCAGTTGGGATACGCAGTATTTT. The encoded protein is CASSSHYISWDTQYF.

The chain couples TRBV7-8 to TRBJ2-5, with D perhaps matching TRBD2 (6 bases). Germline V gives CDR1 SGHVS, CDR2 FQNEAQ. The ends were cut back, 2 bases at V and 0 bases at J, with 10 bases in the middle. CDR3 size: 15 residues. CDR3 residues: CASSLLWGDQETQYF. CDR3 coding DNA: TGTGCCAGCAGCTTACTGTGGGGGGACCAAGAGACCCAGTACTTC.

This clone is a singleton in its sample. The rearrangement uses TRBV14 and TRBJ1-2, with D perhaps TRBD1 (5 bases). Trimming removed 1 base at V and 4 bases at J, with 22 bases between. The CDR3 is made up of 18 amino acids. The germline V gene has CDR1 SGHDN and CDR2 FVKESK. The CDR3 DNA reads TGTGCCAGCAGCCAAGGCGACATCCCAGGGTGGGAAGGCTATGGCTACACCTTC. This codes for CASSQGDIPGWEGYGYTF.

This clone was observed a few times. V usage is TRBV7-9 and J usage is TRBJ2-5, with D possibly being TRBD1 (6 bases). The germline V and J ends were trimmed by 1 base and 3 bases, with 15 bases remaining between them. The CDR3 contains 16 residues. The germline CDR1 and CDR2 sequences are SEHNR and FQNEAQ (reference sequence). The CDR3 sequence: CASSLGPGQRKETQYF. CDR3 coding DNA: TGTGCCAGCAGCTTAGGACCGGGACAAAGAAAAGAGACCCAGTACTTC.

The chain carries TRBV5-4 and TRBJ2-5; 11 bases agree with TRBD2. The V gene end was trimmed by 5 bases and the J gene end by 5 bases; junction bases not matched to a gene: 5. CDR3 length: 14 amino acids. From germline, CDR1 is SGHNT and CDR2 YYREEE (reference sequence). CDR3 DNA: TGTGCCAGCAGGGTAGCGGGGGGGCAGGAGACCCAGTACTTC. Translated, it gives CASRVAGGQETQYF.

The chain joins TRBV5-1 to TRBJ2-2, with a tentative D call TRBD2 (5 bases). CDR3 size: 16 residues. The V end was cut by 4 bases, the J end by 2 bases, with 15 bases between. Germline V gene lookup returns CDR1 SGHRS and CDR2 YFSETQ. CDR3 in amino acids: CASSQSGKGNTGELFF. In nucleotides, the CDR3 is TGCGCCAGCAGCCAGTCCGGGAAAGGCAACACCGGGGAGCTGTTTTTT.

The V and J genes are TRBV6-5 and TRBJ1-1, with TRBD1 matching over 7 bases. Unmatched junction bases numbered 4, after V lost 0 bases and J lost 0 bases. From germline, CDR1 is MNHEY and CDR2 SVGAGI. CDR3 length: 16 amino acids. The CDR3 nucleotides are TGTGCCAGCAGTTACTCCAGGGGGACGATGAACACTGAAGCTTTCTTT. Translation gives CASSYSRGTMNTEAFF.

This clone has just one count. The chain links TRBV29-1 to TRBJ1-2, with TRBD1 identical over 9 bases. The V gene end was trimmed by 4 bases and the J gene end by 2 bases; junction bases not matched to a gene: 5. In germline, CDR1 is SQVTM, CDR2 ANQGSEA. The CDR3 spans 14 residues. CDR3: CSVGRQGGNYGYTF. The DNA for the CDR3 is TGCAGCGTTGGGCGACAGGGGGGGAACTATGGCTACACCTTC.

This chain links TRBV6-5 with TRBJ1-5; possible D gene TRBD1, 6 bases. The CDR3 runs 14 residues. Per the germline V gene, CDR1 is MNHEY and CDR2 is SVGAGI. V was clipped by 6 bases and J by 0 bases, with 9 bases between them. The CDR3 nucleotides are TGTGCCAGCAGACGGACAGTTAGCAATCAGCCCCAGCATTTT. Protein: CASRRTVSNQPQHF.

The chain links TRBV4-3 to TRBJ1-2, with no clear D. Germline CDR1 and CDR2: LGHNA and YSLEER. Trimming pared 0 bases from V and 3 bases from J, leaving 14 bases between. CDR3 length: 16 residues. In nucleotides, the CDR3 is TGCGCCAGCAGCCAAGATATATCAAACGGGGACTATGGCTACACCTTC. Translation gives CASSQDISNGDYGYTF.

The chain is built from TRBV2 and TRBJ1-5; D not certain. The CDR3 spans 15 residues. Trimming left V 1 base short and J 1 base short, with 8 bases between. Looked up from germline, CDR1 is SNHLY and CDR2 is FYNNEI. The CDR3 loop reads CASSEGPPSNQPQHF. In nucleotides, the CDR3 is TGTGCCAGCAGTGAAGGTCCCCCAAGCAATCAGCCCCAGCATTTT.

The chain combines TRBV7-4 with TRBJ1-5, with a weak D call TRBD1 (5 bases). The CDR3 runs 17 residues. Trimming removed 5 bases from V and 7 bases from J, with 24 bases in between. Per germline, CDR1 SGHVT and CDR2 SQSDAQ. The CDR3 DNA sequence: TGTGCCAGCAGCGCACGGAGGGACCCGGGCCGGAACCAGCCCCAGCATTTT. It is translated as CASSARRDPGRNQPQHF.

This chain joins TRBV28 and TRBJ2-3; a weak D match, TRBD2 (7 bases). The CDR3 covers 15 residues. The V end was cut by 2 bases, the J end by 3 bases, with 12 bases between. Germline assignment: CDR1 MDHEN and CDR2 SYDVKM. The CDR3 DNA is TGTGCCAGCAGTTTAAAGGGGGGGGCGACAGATACGCAGTATTTT. It encodes CASSLKGGATDTQYF.

The chain has TRBV19 and TRBJ2-5; weak D call: TRBD2 (6 bases). The J call is uncertain, as TRBJ2-7 better fits the DNA end. This CDR3 contains 14 residues. Germline CDR1 reads LNHDA; CDR2 reads SQIVND (reference sequence). In nucleotides, the CDR3 is TGTGCCAGTAGTTCTCGGAGGGACCACTACGAGCAGTACTTC. Residues: CASSSRRDHYEQYF.

V gene TRBV4-3 combines with J gene TRBJ2-3; 11 bases are a match to TRBD2. The V gene end was trimmed by 1 base and the J gene end by 3 bases; junction bases not matched to a gene: 9. Germline V gene sequence: CDR1 LGHNA, CDR2 YSLEER. The CDR3 extends over 18 amino acids. This CDR3 reads CASSQGTSGGKMTDTQYF. CDR3 in DNA: TGCGCCAGCAGCCAAGGAACTAGCGGGGGTAAGATGACAGATACGCAGTATTTT.

The chain has TRBV7-9 and TRBJ1-1; possible D gene TRBD1, 5 bases. Germline values: CDR1 SEHNR, CDR2 FQNEAQ (reference sequence). V shed 5 bases and J shed 7 bases, with 11 bases lying between them. The CDR3 runs to 12 residues. CDR3 protein: CASSKNGGEAFF. CDR3 nucleotide sequence: TGTGCCAGCAGCAAAAACGGGGGTGAAGCTTTCTTT.

The CDR3 sequence is CAIRTGTGSFYEQYF. The CDR3 nucleotides are TGTGCCATCAGAACTGGGACAGGGAGTTTCTACGAGCAGTACTTC. The chain is built from TRBV10-3 and TRBJ2-7, with 9 positions matching TRBD1. Trimming took 6 bases from V and 3 from J; bases not matched to a gene: 9. CDR3 length equals 15 residues. The germline V gene encodes CDR1 ENHRY and CDR2 SYGVKD.

The V call is TRBV29-1, the J call TRBJ2-5, with TRBD2 matching 11 bases. Germline assignment: CDR1 SQVTM and CDR2 ANQGSEA. This CDR3 region has 15 residues. V gave up 6 bases and J gave up 1 base; unmatched junction bases: 7. CDR3 sequence: CSVITTSGVQETQYF. The CDR3 coding sequence is TGCAGCGTCATTACGACTAGCGGGGTCCAAGAGACCCAGTACTTC.

The chain joins TRBV9 to TRBJ2-7; D might be TRBD2 (5 bases). This CDR3 comprises 14 residues. Germline CDR1 SGDLS, CDR2 YYNGEE. V lost 4 bases to trimming and J lost 3 bases, with 14 bases between them. This CDR3 reads CASSRTSELYEQYF. For the CDR3, the DNA is TGTGCCAGCAGCCGGACTTCGGAACTCTACGAGCAGTACTTC.

V and J are TRBV14 and TRBJ2-7, with 11 bases aligning to TRBD2. Germline V gene data show CDR1 as SGHDN and CDR2 as FVKESK. This CDR3 has 20 amino acids. The trim removed 0 bases at V and 2 bases at J, leaving 15 bases unmatched. This CDR3 reads CASSQEVRGTSGYPTYEQYF. The CDR3 DNA reads as TGTGCCAGCAGCCAAGAGGTCCGTGGGACTAGCGGTTACCCCACCTACGAGCAGTACTTC.

The V call is TRBV2, the J call TRBJ2-1; 9 bases agree with TRBD2. This CDR3 spans 17 amino acids. The V segment lost 1 base and the J segment 4 bases; nucleotides outside the gene matches: 8. Per the germline V gene, CDR1 is SNHLY and CDR2 is FYNNEI. Written as DNA, the CDR3 is TGTGCCAGCAGTGAAGGTTACTTTGCGGGGGGGTACAATGAGCAGTTCTTC. Translated: CASSEGYFAGGYNEQFF.